This T cell receptor beta chain was obtained from a study of cytomegalovirus exposure and HLA in healthy donors. Using immunoSEQ multiplex PCR, the repertoire was profiled, and TCRdb retains in-frame clones only, with some absent. The sample shows 90,000 to 150,000 clones, over 75% of them seen only once. The CDR3 is made up of 14 amino acids. Trimming pared 0 bases from V and 8 bases from J, leaving 13 bases between. Germline V gene sequence: CDR1 LGHNA, CDR2 YNFKEQ. This TCR came from a woman between 18 and 29 years old in good health and CMV-seropositive. The V and J genes are TRBV4-2 and TRBJ1-1; possible D gene TRBD1, 5 bases. The sample taken for sequencing was PBMCs. CDR3 DNA sequence: TGTGCCAGCAGCCAAGATAACGGGGGAGGGGAAGCTTTCTTT. Translating gives CASSQDNGGGEAFF.